This T cell receptor (beta chain) was identified in a study of cytomegalovirus exposure and HLA in healthy donors. General study findings and limits: Several of the most significant clusters were apparently associated with common viral pathogens in a later analysis.

V shed 4 bases, J shed 4 bases, and the junction held 6 bases outside the gene matches. This CDR3 comprises 14 residues. Germline lookup yields CDR1 LNHDA and CDR2 SQIVND (reference sequence). Primers: 60 Vbeta forward and 13 Jbeta reverse. Generated by immunoSEQ multiplex PCR, the TCRdb table keeps only in-frame clones and is missing some. The sample has 150,000 to 200,000 clones; 62% are singletons. This clone has just a few counts. The antigen is not known. This sequence was found in a man aged 35-49 years in good health and CMV-seronegative. Sequences were obtained from PBMCs. The chain combines TRBV19 with TRBJ2-7; 8 bases line up with TRBD1. CDR3 sequence: CASSRQGPLYEQYF. The CDR3 DNA follows: TGTGCCAGTAGTAGACAGGGGCCACTATACGAGCAGTACTTC.